This entry lists 25 T cell receptor beta chains sequenced from one sample in a study of cytomegalovirus exposure and HLA in healthy donors. Primers for the PCR totalled 60 Vbeta and 13 Jbeta. Repertoires were generated with immunoSEQ multiplex PCR, while TCRdb's copy carries only in-frame clones and drops some. This sample has roughly 140,000 clones, with roughly 64% found just once. Sequences were obtained from PBMCs. These receptors all come from a woman in her thirties in good health and CMV-seropositive.

In its sample, this clone was seen a few times. V gene TRBV19 combines with J gene TRBJ1-5, with TRBD1 identical over 10 bases. Germline loops: CDR1 LNHDA, CDR2 SQIVND (reference sequence). There are 16 residues in the CDR3. V was clipped by 8 bases and J by 5 bases; unmatched bases: 12. The CDR3 is CASGGQGQGIYQPQHF. The CDR3 coding sequence is TGTGCCAGTGGGGGACAGGGACAGGGGATCTATCAGCCCCAGCATTTT. The full variable domain, with the rest looked up from reference TRBV19 and TRBJ1-5, is DGGITQSPKYLFRKEGQNVTLSCEQNLNHDAMYWYRQDPGQGLRLIYYSQIVNDFQKGDIAEGYSVSREKKESFPLTVTSAQKNPTAFYLCASGGQGQGIYQPQHFGDGTRLSIL.

The count of this clone is one. The chain links TRBV12-5 to TRBJ2-3; D gene ambiguous. Looked up from germline, CDR1 is LGHNT and CDR2 is FRNRAP. V was cut by 0 bases and J by 4 bases, with 5 bases left in between. This CDR3 is built from 13 residues. DNA of the CDR3: TGTGCTAGTGGTTTGGTACTCTCAGATACGCAGTATTTT. Translation gives CASGLVLSDTQYF. Based on the CDR3 plus reference TRBV12-5 and TRBJ2-3, the full variable domain is DARVTQTPRHKVTEMGQEVTMRCQPILGHNTVFWYRQTMMQGLELLAYFRNRAPLDDSGMPKDRFSAEMPDATLATLKIQPSEPRDSAVYFCASGLVLSDTQYFGPGTRLTVL.

V gene TRBV11-3 combines with J gene TRBJ2-1; tentative D call: TRBD2 (7 bases). V dropped 4 bases and J dropped 11 bases, with 15 bases sitting between them. This CDR3 comprises 13 residues. CDR1 SGHNT and CDR2 YENEEA come from the germline V gene. CDR3 loop: CASSSMGGLKQFF. CDR3 DNA: TGTGCCAGCAGCTCCATGGGGGGGCTCAAGCAGTTCTTC.

This sequence joins TRBV6-5 and TRBJ2-3; 8 nucleotides match TRBD2. The V segment lost 0 bases and the J segment 8 bases; nucleotides outside the gene matches: 7. The germline CDR1 and CDR2 sequences are MNHEY and SVGAGI. The CDR3 consists of 15 residues. The CDR3 DNA sequence: TGTGCCAGCAGTTACTCACCGGGACTAGGAGCTACGCAGTATTTT. It translates to CASSYSPGLGATQYF.

This clone was seen more than once but under ten times. The V call is TRBV5-4, the J call TRBJ2-7; 14 positions match TRBD2. The CDR3 has 16 residues. V dropped 2 bases and J dropped 6; count of bases not matched to a gene: 7. Germline V gene lookup returns CDR1 SGHNT and CDR2 YYREEE (reference sequence). CDR3 residues: CASSFLGTSGRGEQYF. The CDR3 region has the DNA TGTGCCAGCAGCTTTCTAGGGACTAGCGGGAGAGGCGAGCAGTACTTC. Full variable domain (rest looked up from reference TRBV5-4 and TRBJ2-7): ETGVTQSPTHLIKTRGQQVTLRCSSQSGHNTVSWYQQALGQGPQFIFQYYREEENGRGNFPPRFSGLQFPNYSSELNVNALELDDSALYLCASSFLGTSGRGEQYFGPGTRLTVT.

The genes are TRBV5-4 and TRBJ2-1, with TRBD2 matching 11 bases. This CDR3 contains 16 residues. The J segment lost 3 bases and the V segment lost 0 bases, leaving 2 bases of the junction unmatched. Germline V CDR1 and CDR2: SGHNT, YYREEE (reference sequence). The CDR3 loop is CASSLATSGVYNEQFF. In nucleotides, the CDR3 is TGTGCCAGCAGCTTGGCGACTAGCGGGGTCTACAATGAGCAGTTCTTC.

This clone was counted a single time. The V call is TRBV18, the J call TRBJ1-1; TRBD1 might be the D (6 bases). The CDR3 totals 14 residues. Per germline, CDR1 KGHSH and CDR2 LQKENI. Trimming left V 3 bases short and J 2 bases short, with 10 bases between. CDR3 bases: TGTGCCAGCTCACCGCCAGGGGCCAACACTGAAGCTTTCTTT. Encoded protein: CASSPPGANTEAFF.

This chain uses TRBV5-1 with TRBJ1-2, with D unclear. The CDR3 has 11 residues. Between the trimmed V and J ends, which lost 5 bases and 4 bases, there was a span of 6 bases. Per germline, CDR1 SGHRS and CDR2 YFSETQ. CDR3 DNA: TGCGCCAGCAGTTCGAGCTATGGCTACACCTTC. Translated, it gives CASSSSYGYTF.

The V call is TRBV28, the J call TRBJ1-4, with D perhaps matching TRBD1 (5 bases). The CDR3 consists of 15 residues. Trimming stripped 1 base from V and 0 bases from J, with 6 bases between. Looked up from germline, CDR1 is MDHEN and CDR2 is SYDVKM. The DNA of the CDR3 is TGTGCCAGCAGTTTATCAGGGACAACTAATGAAAAACTGTTTTTT. Translated, it gives CASSLSGTTNEKLFF.

The chain combines TRBV25-1 with TRBJ2-3, with 9 bases matching TRBD2. Germline CDR1 MGHDK, CDR2 SYGVNS. The CDR3 has 15 residues. The J segment lost 2 bases and the V segment lost 8 bases, leaving 8 bases of the junction unmatched. The CDR3 DNA follows: TGTGCCAGCCAAAGGGCTAGCGGGATCACAGATACGCAGTATTTT. Translation gives CASQRASGITDTQYF. The complete variable domain, with remaining parts taken from reference TRBV25-1 and TRBJ2-3, reads EADIYQTPRYLVIGTGKKITLECSQTMGHDKMYWYQQDPGMELHLIHYSYGVNSTEKGDLSSESTVSRIRTEHFPLTLESARPSHTSQYLCASQRASGITDTQYFGPGTRLTVL.

This clone was counted between two and nine times. V is TRBV7-9 and J is TRBJ1-1; D is perhaps TRBD1 (6 bases). V was pared by 6 bases and J by 4 bases, with 12 bases between. The CDR3 sequence is 13 residues long. CDR1 and CDR2 from the germline V gene are SEHNR and FQNEAQ (reference sequence). The DNA for the CDR3 is TGTGCCAGCAGTTCCCAGGGGCTCACTGAAGCTTTCTTT. This gives the protein CASSSQGLTEAFF.

The V gene is TRBV5-4, the J gene TRBJ1-4; D may be TRBD1 (6 bases). The CDR3 contains 15 residues. V was clipped by 0 bases and J by 3 bases, with 9 bases between them. Germline lookup yields CDR1 SGHNT and CDR2 YYREEE (reference sequence). The CDR3 here is CASSLEPGANEKLFF. CDR3 in DNA: TGTGCCAGCAGCTTGGAGCCAGGGGCTAATGAAAAACTGTTTTTT.

The J gene is TRBJ1-1, the V gene TRBV20-1; a weak D match, TRBD1 (6 bases). CDR3 length: 11 residues. Germline-derived CDR1 and CDR2 are DFQATT and SNEGSKA (reference sequence). The V gene lost 7 bases and the J gene lost 5 bases, with 11 bases spanning the gap. CDR3 in DNA: TGCAGTGGGAAGGGGGAAACTGAAGCTTTCTTT. Its translation: CSGKGETEAFF.

This clone was detected only a few times. For the CDR3, the DNA is TGTGCCACCAGCACCTCACACCGGGACAGGCGTGAAAAACTGTTTTTT. Its translation is CATSTSHRDRREKLFF. The chain has TRBV15 and TRBJ1-4, with 8 bases matching TRBD1. The germline gives CDR1 LNHNV, CDR2 YYDKDF (reference sequence). The CDR3 has 16 residues. V shed 4 bases and J 7 bases; nucleotides not matched to a gene: 11. The variable domain in full, with the rest retrieved from reference TRBV15 and TRBJ1-4, is DAMVIQNPRYQVTQFGKPVTLSCSQTLNHNVMYWYQQKSSQAPKLLFHYYDKDFNNEADTPDNFQSRRPNTSFCFLDIRSPGLGDTAMYLCATSTSHRDRREKLFFGSGTQLSVL.

This clone was detected once. CDR3 in DNA: TGTGCCAGCAGTAGAAAGAACTACGGGGATCAGCCCCAGCATTTT. It encodes CASSRKNYGDQPQHF. The rearrangement uses TRBV6-5 and TRBJ1-5, with unresolved D. CDR1 and CDR2 from the germline V gene are MNHEY and SVGAGI. V shed 5 bases and J shed 5 bases, with 16 bases lying between them. The CDR3 contains 15 residues.

The rearrangement joins TRBV5-1 to TRBJ2-5; D is undetermined. CDR1 and CDR2 from the germline V gene are SGHRS and YFSETQ. V was trimmed by 0 bases and J by 2 bases, leaving 8 bases between them. The CDR3 covers 14 residues. The CDR3 bases are TGCGCCAGCAGCTTGGCTCAGAAGCAAGAGACCCAGTACTTC. Encoded protein: CASSLAQKQETQYF.

This chain links TRBV2 with TRBJ1-1; D gene ambiguous. The CDR3 is made up of 17 amino acids. CDR1 and CDR2 from the germline V gene are SNHLY and FYNNEI. Trimming took off 7 bases at V and 0 bases at J, with 21 bases between the two ends. CDR3: CASTNLEGITMNTEAFF. Written as DNA, the CDR3 is TGTGCCAGCACCAACCTGGAGGGCATAACCATGAACACTGAAGCTTTCTTT.

The V gene is TRBV27, the J gene TRBJ1-3; 9 bases map to TRBD1. The CDR3 contains 14 residues. Losses at the gene ends were 5 bases for V and 9 bases for J; bases not matched to a gene: 8. Germline CDR1 MNHEY, CDR2 SMNVEV (reference sequence). This CDR3 reads CASSLGQGKGTIYF. DNA for the CDR3: TGTGCCAGCAGTCTCGGACAGGGGAAGGGCACCATATATTTT.

CDR3 DNA: TGTGCCAGCCGATTAAACAGGATCCGAGGCTACACCTTC. This gives the protein CASRLNRIRGYTF. J is TRBJ1-2 and V is TRBV27, with D possibly being TRBD1 (5 bases). The CDR3 totals 13 residues. V was trimmed by 8 bases and J by 8 bases, leaving 18 bases between them. The germline CDR1 and CDR2 sequences are MNHEY and SMNVEV (reference sequence).

The chain is built from TRBV5-6 and TRBJ2-7, with TRBD2 matching over 13 bases. The CDR3 spans 17 residues. V lost 4 bases and J lost 0; bases outside the gene matches: 7. Germline values: CDR1 SGHDT, CDR2 YYEEEE. CDR3 residues: CASSVPGTSGNSYEQYF. CDR3 bases: TGTGCCAGCAGCGTCCCCGGGACTAGCGGGAACTCCTACGAGCAGTACTTC.

The chain links TRBV28 to TRBJ2-1, with a weak D call TRBD2 (6 bases). V lost 6 bases, J lost 1 base, and 16 bases lay in between. The CDR3 is made up of 16 amino acids. Germline V lookup: CDR1 MDHEN, CDR2 SYDVKM. CDR3 DNA: TGTGCCAGCAGGATAACGGAGGGAAGTTCCTACAATGAGCAGTTCTTC. Amino acids: CASRITEGSSYNEQFF.

The J gene is TRBJ2-5, the V gene TRBV30; TRBD1 aligns across 8 bases. This CDR3 has 13 residues. The V gene end was trimmed by 1 base and the J gene end by 5 bases; junction bases not matched to a gene: 3. Per germline, CDR1 GTSNPN and CDR2 SVGIG (reference sequence). In DNA, the CDR3 is TGTGCCTGGAGTGAGGACAGGGTGGAGACCCAGTACTTC. Encoded protein: CAWSEDRVETQYF.

This chain links TRBV29-1 with TRBJ1-3; TRBD1 is a possible D gene (5 bases). V lost 7 bases and J lost 0, with 10 bases in between. The CDR3 is made up of 13 amino acids. The germline V gene has CDR1 SQVTM and CDR2 ANQGSEA. CDR3 loop: CSAVGGSGNTIYF. DNA of the CDR3: TGCAGCGCGGTCGGGGGCTCTGGAAACACCATATATTTT.

The chain joins TRBV19 to TRBJ2-1, with D maybe TRBD1 (5 bases). V lost 7 bases and J lost 6, with 13 bases in between. The CDR3 runs to 13 residues. Per the germline V gene, CDR1 is LNHDA and CDR2 is SQIVND (reference sequence). This CDR3 is CASNPQGRNEQFF. The CDR3 DNA reads as TGTGCCAGTAACCCGCAGGGTCGCAATGAGCAGTTCTTC.

This chain links TRBV30 with TRBJ1-2; unclear D gene. CDR1 GTSNPN and CDR2 SVGIG come from the germline V gene (reference sequence). Trimming cost V 2 bases and J 2 bases, with 18 bases left between them. This CDR3 contains 16 residues. CDR3 region: CAWSPLSAAGNYGYTF. Written as DNA, the CDR3 is TGTGCCTGGAGTCCCCTCTCCGCCGCCGGGAACTATGGCTACACCTTC. Filled out from reference TRBV30 and TRBJ1-2, the complete variable domain reads SQTIHQWPATLVQPVGSPLSLECTVEGTSNPNLYWYRQAAGRGLQLLFYSVGIGQISSEVPQNLSASRPQDRQFILSSKKLLLSDSGFYLCAWSPLSAAGNYGYTFGSGTRLTVV.